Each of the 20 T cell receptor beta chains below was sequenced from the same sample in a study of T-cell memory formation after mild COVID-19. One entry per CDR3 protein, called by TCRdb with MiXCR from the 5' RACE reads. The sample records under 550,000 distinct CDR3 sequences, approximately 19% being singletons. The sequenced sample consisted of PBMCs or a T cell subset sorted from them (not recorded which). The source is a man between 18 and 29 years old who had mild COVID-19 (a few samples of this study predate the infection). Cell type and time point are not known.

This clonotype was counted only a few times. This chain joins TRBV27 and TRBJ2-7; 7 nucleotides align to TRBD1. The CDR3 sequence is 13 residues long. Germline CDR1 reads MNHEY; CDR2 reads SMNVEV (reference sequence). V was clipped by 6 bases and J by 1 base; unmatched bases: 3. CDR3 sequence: CASSQTGSYEQYV. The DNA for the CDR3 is TGTGCCAGCAGCCAGACAGGGTCCTACGAGCAGTACGTC.

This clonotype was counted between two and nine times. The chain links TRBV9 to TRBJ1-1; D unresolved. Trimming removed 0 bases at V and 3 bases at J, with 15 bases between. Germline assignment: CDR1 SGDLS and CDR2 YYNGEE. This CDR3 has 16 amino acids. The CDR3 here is CASSVGGVFEYTEAFF. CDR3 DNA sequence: TGTGCCAGCAGCGTAGGGGGTGTTTTTGAGTACACTGAAGCTTTCTTT.

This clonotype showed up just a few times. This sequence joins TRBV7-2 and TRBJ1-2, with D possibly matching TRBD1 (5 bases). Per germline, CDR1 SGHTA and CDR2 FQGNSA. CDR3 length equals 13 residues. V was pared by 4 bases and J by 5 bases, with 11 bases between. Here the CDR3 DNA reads TGTGCCAGCAGCTGGGGCCAGAGATATGGCTACACCTTC. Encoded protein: CASSWGQRYGYTF.

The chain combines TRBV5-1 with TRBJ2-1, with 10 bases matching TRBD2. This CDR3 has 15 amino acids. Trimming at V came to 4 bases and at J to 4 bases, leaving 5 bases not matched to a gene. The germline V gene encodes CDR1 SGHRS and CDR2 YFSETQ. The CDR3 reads CASSPQRGGYNEQFF. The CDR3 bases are TGCGCCAGCAGCCCACAGCGGGGGGGATACAATGAGCAGTTCTTC. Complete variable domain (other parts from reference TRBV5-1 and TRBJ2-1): KAGVTQTPRYLIKTRGQQVTLSCSPISGHRSVSWYQQTPGQGLQFLFEYFSETQRNKGNFPGRFSGRQFSNSRSEMNVSTLELGDSALYLCASSPQRGGYNEQFFGPGTRLTVL.

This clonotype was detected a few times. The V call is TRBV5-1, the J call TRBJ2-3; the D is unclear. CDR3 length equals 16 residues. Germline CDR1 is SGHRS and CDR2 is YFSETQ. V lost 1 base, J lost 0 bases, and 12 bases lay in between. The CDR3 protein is CASSLSAVGSTDTQYF. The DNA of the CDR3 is TGCGCCAGCAGCTTGTCAGCAGTGGGTAGCACAGATACGCAGTATTTT.

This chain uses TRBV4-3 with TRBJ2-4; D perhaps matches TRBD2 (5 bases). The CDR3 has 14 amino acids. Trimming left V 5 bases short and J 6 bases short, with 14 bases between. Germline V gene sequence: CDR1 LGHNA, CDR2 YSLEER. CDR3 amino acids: CASSSDAGGNIQYF. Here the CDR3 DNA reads TGCGCCAGCAGCTCGGACGCGGGCGGAAACATTCAGTACTTC.

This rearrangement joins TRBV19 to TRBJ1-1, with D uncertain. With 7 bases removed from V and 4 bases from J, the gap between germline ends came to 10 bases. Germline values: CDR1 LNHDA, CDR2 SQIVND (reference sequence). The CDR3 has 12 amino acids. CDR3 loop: CASMTGITEAFF. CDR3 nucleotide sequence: TGTGCCAGTATGACGGGGATCACTGAAGCTTTCTTT.

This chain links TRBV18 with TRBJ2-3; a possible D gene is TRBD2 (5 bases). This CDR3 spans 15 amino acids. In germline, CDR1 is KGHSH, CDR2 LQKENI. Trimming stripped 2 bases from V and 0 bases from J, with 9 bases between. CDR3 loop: CASSPGRASTDTQYF. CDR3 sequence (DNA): TGTGCCAGCTCACCAGGGCGGGCTAGCACAGATACGCAGTATTTT.

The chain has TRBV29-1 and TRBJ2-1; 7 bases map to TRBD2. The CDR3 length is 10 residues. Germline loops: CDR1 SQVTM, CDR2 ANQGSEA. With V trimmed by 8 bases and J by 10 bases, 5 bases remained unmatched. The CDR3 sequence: CSTWGGEQFF. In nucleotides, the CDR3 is TGCAGCACTTGGGGGGGGGAGCAGTTCTTC.

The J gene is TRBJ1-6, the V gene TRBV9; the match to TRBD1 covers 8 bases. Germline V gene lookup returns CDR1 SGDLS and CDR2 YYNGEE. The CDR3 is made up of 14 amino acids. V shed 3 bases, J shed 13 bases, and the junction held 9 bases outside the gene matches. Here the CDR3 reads CASSGGTGTSPLHF. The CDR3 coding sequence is TGTGCCAGCAGCGGGGGGACAGGAACAAGTCCCCTCCACTTT.

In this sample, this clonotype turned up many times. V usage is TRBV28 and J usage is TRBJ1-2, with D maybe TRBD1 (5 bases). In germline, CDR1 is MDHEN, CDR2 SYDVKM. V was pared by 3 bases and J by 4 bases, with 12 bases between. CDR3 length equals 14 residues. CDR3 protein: CASSLEGGGYGYTF. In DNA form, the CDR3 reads TGTGCCAGCAGTTTGGAAGGCGGGGGCTATGGCTACACCTTC.

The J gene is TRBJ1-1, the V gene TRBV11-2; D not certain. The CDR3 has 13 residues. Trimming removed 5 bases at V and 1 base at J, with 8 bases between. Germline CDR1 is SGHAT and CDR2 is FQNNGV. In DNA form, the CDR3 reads TGTGCCAGCAGCCCCGATAAGAACACTGAAGCTTTCTTT. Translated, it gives CASSPDKNTEAFF.

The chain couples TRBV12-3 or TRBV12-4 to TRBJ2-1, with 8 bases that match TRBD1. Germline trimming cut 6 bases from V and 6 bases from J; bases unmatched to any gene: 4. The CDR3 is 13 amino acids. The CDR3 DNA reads TGTGCCAGCAGCCAGGGGGCGGGCAATGAGCAGTTCTTC. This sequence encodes CASSQGAGNEQFF.

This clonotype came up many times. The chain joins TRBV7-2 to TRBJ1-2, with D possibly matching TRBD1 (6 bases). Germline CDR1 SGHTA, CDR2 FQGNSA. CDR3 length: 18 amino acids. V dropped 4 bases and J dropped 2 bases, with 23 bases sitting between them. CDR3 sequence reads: CASSSRRGLGRDNYGYTF. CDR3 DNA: TGTGCCAGCAGCTCTCGCAGGGGCCTCGGAAGGGACAACTATGGCTACACCTTC. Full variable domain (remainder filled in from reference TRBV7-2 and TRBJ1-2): GAGVSQSPSNKVTEKGKDVELRCDPISGHTALYWYRQSLGQGLEFLIYFQGNSAPDKSGLPSDRFSAERTGGSVSTLTIQRTQQEDSAVYLCASSSRRGLGRDNYGYTFGSGTRLTVV.

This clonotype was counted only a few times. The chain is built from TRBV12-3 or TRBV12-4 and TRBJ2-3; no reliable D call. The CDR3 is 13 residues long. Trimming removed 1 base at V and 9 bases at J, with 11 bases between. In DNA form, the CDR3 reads TGTGCCAGCAGTTTAGACAGCTATGGGACGCAGTATTTT. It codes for CASSLDSYGTQYF.

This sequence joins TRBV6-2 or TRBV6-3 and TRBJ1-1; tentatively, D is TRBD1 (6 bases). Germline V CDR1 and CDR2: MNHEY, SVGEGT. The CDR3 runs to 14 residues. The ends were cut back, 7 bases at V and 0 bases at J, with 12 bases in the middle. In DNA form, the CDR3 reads TGTGCCAGCATGAGGACAGACATGAACACTGAAGCTTTCTTT. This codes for CASMRTDMNTEAFF.

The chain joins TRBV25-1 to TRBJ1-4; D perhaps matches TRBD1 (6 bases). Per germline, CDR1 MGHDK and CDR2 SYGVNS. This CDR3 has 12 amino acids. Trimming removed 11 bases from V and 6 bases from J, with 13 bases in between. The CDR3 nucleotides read TGTGCCCAGATATCAGGGGATGAAAAACTGTTTTTT. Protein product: CAQISGDEKLFF.

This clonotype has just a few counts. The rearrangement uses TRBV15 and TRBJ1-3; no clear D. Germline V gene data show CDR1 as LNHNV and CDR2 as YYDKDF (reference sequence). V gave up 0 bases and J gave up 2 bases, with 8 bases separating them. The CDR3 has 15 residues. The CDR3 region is CATSRDPGTGNTIYF. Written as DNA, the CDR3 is TGTGCCACCAGCAGAGATCCGGGAACTGGAAACACCATATATTTT.

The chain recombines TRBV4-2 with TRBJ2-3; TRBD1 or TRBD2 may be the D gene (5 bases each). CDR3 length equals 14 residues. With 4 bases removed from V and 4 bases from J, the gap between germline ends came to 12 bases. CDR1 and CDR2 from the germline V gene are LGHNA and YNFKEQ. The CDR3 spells CASSPREPPDTQYF. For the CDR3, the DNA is TGTGCCAGCAGCCCCAGGGAGCCACCAGATACGCAGTATTTT.

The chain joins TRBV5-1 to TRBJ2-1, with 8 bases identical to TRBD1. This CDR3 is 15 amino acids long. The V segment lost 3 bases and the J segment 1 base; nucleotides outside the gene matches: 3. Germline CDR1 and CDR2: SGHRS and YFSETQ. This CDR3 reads CASSSTGESYNEQFF. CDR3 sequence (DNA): TGCGCCAGCAGCTCGACAGGGGAGTCCTACAATGAGCAGTTCTTC.